These 22 T cell receptor beta chains were all obtained from the same sample, sequenced in a study of beta chain features in type 1 diabetes. cDNA synthesis used the whole RNA isolate, giving expressed TCRB sequences. Clones were sequenced by immunoSEQ multiplex PCR, and TCRdb holds only the in-frame ones, with some missing. This sample yields 970,000 or so clones, of which roughly 16% are seen a single time; 0.02% to 0.025% belongs to the top ten. Sequences were obtained from naive CD4+ T cells from blood. Source of these receptors: a woman aged 18-29 years in good health.

This chain connects TRBV10-3 to TRBJ2-1; TRBD2 matches 12 bases. V shed 3 bases, J shed 12 bases, and the junction held 15 bases outside the gene matches. This CDR3 is 17 amino acids long. The germline CDR1 and CDR2 sequences are ENHRY and SYGVKD. The DNA of the CDR3 is TGTGCCATCAGTGATCGAACTAGCGGGAGGAAAAATGGGGGGCAGTTCTTC. Its protein is CAISDRTSGRKNGGQFF.

This clone has a handful of counts. The J gene is TRBJ2-2, the V gene TRBV5-4; D possibly corresponds to TRBD2 (5 bases). The germline gives CDR1 SGHNT, CDR2 YYREEE (reference sequence). CDR3 length: 13 residues. V was pared by 3 bases and J by 4 bases, with 7 bases between. The CDR3 region has the DNA TGTGCCAGCAGCTCCGGGATCACCGGGGAGCTGTTTTTT. The encoded protein is CASSSGITGELFF.

The chain carries TRBV28 and TRBJ1-4; no definite D call. Per the germline V gene, CDR1 is MDHEN and CDR2 is SYDVKM. The V gene lost 2 bases and the J gene lost 8 bases, with 12 bases spanning the gap. This CDR3 contains 14 residues. As DNA, the CDR3 is TGTGCCAGCAGTTTACATGGGATCAAGGAAAAACTGTTTTTT. It translates to CASSLHGIKEKLFF.

For this clone: One end of the junction is discordant with germline, which a read error may explain. The chain has TRBV7-9 and TRBJ2-5; 9 bases match TRBD2. Per germline, CDR1 SEHNR and CDR2 FQNEAQ (reference sequence). The CDR3 consists of 15 residues. The DNA for the CDR3 is TGCGCCAGCAGCCAAGATCCTAGCGGGATGGAGACCCAGTACTTC. This translates into CASSQDPSGMETQYF.

Comment on this clone: The same CDR3 also results from other DNA sequences found in this sample. The chain carries TRBV7-2 and TRBJ2-1; 7 nucleotides line up with TRBD1. The junction had 4 bases not matched to a gene; V was cut back by 5 bases and J by 3 bases. CDR3 length equals 14 residues. Germline values: CDR1 SGHTA, CDR2 FQGNSA. The CDR3 reads CASSLQGYYNEQFF. The CDR3 nucleotides read TGTGCCAGCAGCCTACAGGGGTACTACAATGAGCAGTTCTTC.

The chain employs TRBV28 and TRBJ2-1; TRBD1 matches 10 bases. The length of the CDR3 is 13 residues. With V trimmed by 9 bases and J by 3 bases, 2 bases remained unmatched. CDR1 MDHEN and CDR2 SYDVKM come from the germline V gene. The CDR3 spells CASRTGGYNEQFF. The CDR3 DNA sequence: TGTGCCAGTCGGACAGGGGGCTACAATGAGCAGTTCTTC.

The chain couples TRBV7-2 to TRBJ1-2; D remains ambiguous. This CDR3 has 15 amino acids. Trimming removed 0 bases from V and 4 bases from J, with 12 bases in between. Germline V lookup: CDR1 SGHTA, CDR2 FQGNSA. Here the CDR3 reads CASSLAPHPRYGYTF. The CDR3 DNA reads as TGTGCCAGCAGCTTAGCCCCCCATCCACGCTATGGCTACACCTTC.

The V call is TRBV18, the J call TRBJ2-7; TRBD1 matches 10 bases. The CDR3 extends over 15 amino acids. The germline V gene has CDR1 KGHSH and CDR2 LQKENI. V lost 3 bases to trimming and J lost 6 bases; unmatched junction nucleotides: 8. CDR3 protein: CASSPSGTGAREQYF. In DNA form, the CDR3 reads TGTGCCAGCTCACCCTCCGGGACAGGGGCCCGCGAGCAGTACTTC.

This clone was observed a few times. This chain connects TRBV29-1 to TRBJ1-2, with D unresolved. The CDR3 runs to 15 residues. Germline V gene sequence: CDR1 SQVTM, CDR2 ANQGSEA. Deletions cut 5 bases from V and 0 bases from J, with 16 bases between. For the CDR3, the DNA is TGCAGCGTTCCACTTTCACGAGGAACTAACTATGGCTACACCTTC. This translates into CSVPLSRGTNYGYTF.

The table lists this clone with a few counts. The V call is TRBV7-3, the J call TRBJ2-3; 12 bases match TRBD2. The CDR3 has 15 residues. Germline CDR1 SGHTA, CDR2 FQGTGA. The ends lost 5 bases at V and 9 bases at J; junction bases unmatched: 9. CDR3 coding DNA: TGTGCCAGCAGCCCCGGGACTAGCGGGTTTTCCACGCAGTATTTT. It translates to CASSPGTSGFSTQYF.

The rearrangement joins TRBV11-2 to TRBJ2-5; TRBD2 matches at 8 bases. The CDR3 totals 14 residues. V dropped 0 bases and J dropped 4; count of bases not matched to a gene: 1. The germline gives CDR1 SGHAT, CDR2 FQNNGV. The DNA of the CDR3 is TGTGCCAGCAGCTTAGATCTAGCGGGAGAGACCCAGTACTTC. This gives the protein CASSLDLAGETQYF.

The rearrangement joins TRBV18 to TRBJ1-3; unclear D gene. The CDR3 totals 15 residues. V lost 3 bases, J lost 0 bases, and 9 bases lay in between. Germline lookup yields CDR1 KGHSH and CDR2 LQKENI. The CDR3 sequence is CASSPSTTSGNTIYF. The CDR3, as DNA: TGTGCCAGCTCACCCTCAACAACCTCTGGAAACACCATATATTTT. The complete variable domain, with remaining parts taken from reference TRBV18 and TRBJ1-3, reads NAGVMQNPRHLVRRRGQEARLRCSPMKGHSHVYWYRQLPEEGLKFMVYLQKENIIDESGMPKERFSAEFPKEGPSILRIQQVVRGDSAAYFCASSPSTTSGNTIYFGEGSWLTVV.

The rearrangement uses TRBV7-9 and TRBJ2-6; D is undetermined. The CDR3 totals 15 residues. V lost 5 bases and J lost 3, with 11 bases in between. Germline V CDR1 and CDR2: SEHNR, FQNEAQ (reference sequence). This chain's CDR3 is CASSPRAGGANVLTF. DNA of the CDR3: TGTGCCAGCAGCCCTAGGGCAGGTGGGGCCAACGTCCTGACTTTC.

The rearrangement uses TRBV7-9 and TRBJ2-3; TRBD2 matches 7 bases. The CDR3 runs 15 residues. V was clipped by 3 bases and J by 2 bases; unmatched bases: 5. Germline CDR1 reads SEHNR; CDR2 reads FQNEAQ (reference sequence). DNA for the CDR3: TGTGCCAGCAGCTTGGCTAGCGGTCCCACAGATACGCAGTATTTT. Translation: CASSLASGPTDTQYF.

The chain couples TRBV25-1 to TRBJ2-7; D not certain. The germline V gene has CDR1 MGHDK and CDR2 SYGVNS. The CDR3 contains 14 residues. V lost 3 bases to trimming and J lost 4 bases, with 13 bases between them. The CDR3 reads CASSDNVWGYEQYF. The DNA of the CDR3 is TGTGCCAGCAGTGATAACGTTTGGGGATACGAGCAGTACTTC.

This sequence joins TRBV2 and TRBJ1-4; maybe TRBD1 (5 bases). The germline V and J ends were trimmed by 6 bases and 10 bases, with 15 bases remaining between them. The CDR3 loop spans 13 amino acids. CDR1 and CDR2 (germline): SNHLY, FYNNEI. The CDR3 DNA reads as TGTGCCAGCAGCGCGGGTGAGGGGCGAAAACTGTTTTTT. Its protein product is CASSAGEGRKLFF.

Here the CDR3 reads CASSVFPGPQETQYF. CDR3 in DNA: TGTGCCAGCAGCGTATTCCCCGGACCCCAAGAGACCCAGTACTTC. V usage is TRBV9 and J usage is TRBJ2-5; D remains ambiguous. The CDR3 runs to 15 residues. Germline assignment: CDR1 SGDLS and CDR2 YYNGEE. Trimming removed 1 base at V and 1 base at J, with 11 bases between. Using reference TRBV9 and TRBJ2-5 for the parts outside the CDR3, the full variable domain is DSGVTQTPKHLITATGQRVTLRCSPRSGDLSVYWYQQSLDQGLQFLIQYYNGEERAKGNILERFSAQQFPDLHSELNLSSLELGDSALYFCASSVFPGPQETQYFGPGTRLLVL.

This clone was seen only a few times. The J gene is TRBJ2-7, the V gene TRBV5-4; 11 bases fit TRBD2. V lost 0 bases and J lost 0; bases outside the gene matches: 14. This CDR3 has 20 amino acids. Germline V gives CDR1 SGHNT, CDR2 YYREEE (reference sequence). DNA for the CDR3: TGTGCCAGCAGCTTGGTCAGTTCGAGTAGCGGGAGGGGAAACTCCTACGAGCAGTACTTC. It encodes CASSLVSSSSGRGNSYEQYF.

The J gene is TRBJ2-6, the V gene TRBV5-4; D not resolved. Germline-derived CDR1 and CDR2 are SGHNT and YYREEE (reference sequence). CDR3 length: 12 amino acids. Trimming removed 3 bases at V and 2 bases at J, with 0 bases between. CDR3 DNA: TGTGCCAGCAGCTCTGGGGCCAACGTCCTGACTTTC. Protein product: CASSSGANVLTF.

This chain uses TRBV25-1 with TRBJ2-2; D is possibly TRBD1 (6 bases). V dropped 5 bases and J dropped 10 bases, with 14 bases sitting between them. The CDR3 is 13 residues long. Germline CDR1 is MGHDK and CDR2 is SYGVNS. The chain's CDR3 is CASSRGGEVELFF. Here the CDR3 DNA reads TGTGCCAGCAGTAGAGGGGGAGAAGTGGAGCTGTTTTTT.

This sequence joins TRBV7-2 and TRBJ2-7, with D hard to call. The V gene lost 3 bases and the J gene lost 5 bases, with 11 bases spanning the gap. Germline values: CDR1 SGHTA, CDR2 FQGNSA. The CDR3 contains 13 residues. CDR3 DNA sequence: TGTGCCAGCAGCTTTCAACCACTTAACGAGCAGTACTTC. Translated: CASSFQPLNEQYF.

The CDR3 nucleotides are TGTGCCAGCAGCCGACAGGGACGGGGTCAGCCCCAGCATTTT. Translated: CASSRQGRGQPQHF. This chain connects TRBV13 to TRBJ1-5; 7 bases are shared with TRBD1. The CDR3 loop spans 14 amino acids. CDR1 is PRHDT and CDR2 is FYEKMQ in the germline V gene (reference sequence). V trimming: 5 bases; J trimming: 6 bases; junction bases outside the gene matches: 7.